This T cell receptor beta chain was profiled in a study of spatial heterogeneity in lung cancer (dated by TCRdb to the late 2010s). In the study overall: Beta-chain transcripts were consistently detected in greater numbers than alpha-chain transcripts, which likely reflected higher beta-chain transcript abundance. TCR transcript counts in tumor regions correlated strongly with a T cell transcriptional module score from matched bulk RNA-seq. In the raw uncorrected reads, each unique combination of TCR and UMI appeared more than ten times on average. In non-small cell lung cancer, the study quantitatively compared TCR alpha and beta repertoires across several tumor regions, matched nontumor lung, and blood. Nonsynonymous mutation counts, determined by whole-exome sequencing of tumor tissue, were related to TCR repertoire features. At surgery, both alpha and beta chains were TCR-sequenced in about 200 tumor regions, about 61 matched nontumor lung samples and a few dozen PBMC samples. Points the paper makes about the study in general: The tumor nonsynonymous mutation count correlated with the number of expanded intratumoral alpha and beta TCRs. Confirming at a functional level the hypothesis that regional TCRs recognize regional mutations was considered to require additional single-cell paired TCR alpha and beta sequencing. Counts of ubiquitous and regional expanded TCRs correlated with counts of ubiquitous and regional nonsynonymous mutations, respectively. TCR-seq coverage of tumor T cells was estimated at only about 7% for alpha chains and around 14% for beta chains.

This clonotype registers as medium-sized (0.01 to 0.1%) within its sample. Its antigen is unknown. No much larger clonotype is one base removed from it; base qualities were not supplied. Library preparation employed 5' RACE. For sequencing, a NextSeq 500 was employed. The TCR library protocol attached a unique molecular identifier to each TCR cDNA molecule to allow correction of PCR and sequencing errors. Regarding the original processing steps: TCR identification, UMI-based error correction and CDR3 extraction were performed with Decombinator tools. Expanded TCRs were defined as those above a frequency of 2 per 1,000, corresponding to the top 1% of the tumor frequency distribution. Expanded tumor TCRs were classed as regional if statistically deemed absent (corrected P<0.05) from at least one tumor region, otherwise ubiquitous. Renyi diversity was calculated using the R vegan package after each repertoire was subsampled 100 times to 5,000 TCRs. CDR3 similarity networks were constructed using string-kernel similarity of amino acid triplets, with links drawn between CDR3s whose pairwise similarity was above 0.82. TCRdb reprocessing: public reads trimmed at Q25 with fastp, clones called with MiXCR, in-frame beta chains kept. Rows matching on CDR3 protein sequence are summarized as one entry with the most common DNA and genes. The V and J calls and clone size are TCRdb's, not the authors'. Here the sample has roughly 7,800 distinct CDR3 sequences; about 9.3% occur a single time. The ten most abundant clones make up about 9.3% of the sample.

V loses 4 bases at its end and J loses 5 bases; junction bases beyond the gene matches: 14. Including cysteine and phenylalanine, the CDR3 has 16 amino acids. The entry retains the CDR3 DNA only, 48 bases that are in frame from base 1. Reading the germline V gene gives CDR1 SGDLS and CDR2 YYNGEE. The sample's time point label is to be understood as: sample taken at primary tumor resection. Donors were 72 patients with early-stage, untreated non-small cell lung cancer from the lung TRACERx cohort. TCR sequencing used whole RNA extracted from tumor and nontumor lung tissue, or from cryopreserved PBMC samples, without cell sorting. Only patients with enough RNA available from two or more tumor regions were chosen for TCR sequencing. A lung pathologist reviewed the tumor and adjacent nontumor lung specimens before the specimens were selected.

The rearranged chain carries TRBV9 and TRBJ1-1; TRBD1 aligns with 7 central bases. This material consisted of lung tumor tissue, taken at surgery. This clonotype originated in a male donor with early-stage non-small cell lung cancer. The CDR3 is CASSPRGPQGRTEAFF. The DNA is as follows: TGTGCCAGCAGCCCGAGGGGGCCCCAGGGTAGAACTGAAGCTTTCTTT.